The clone carrying this TCR beta chain has just a few counts. Its specificity is unknown. Prepared TCR beta cDNA libraries contained unique molecular identifiers. Input amounts of about 0.85 to 11 million T cells were used. These gave about 500,000 cDNA molecules, so each molecule approximated one T cell. MiXCR, run by TCRdb on the PCR reads, gives a single entry per CDR3 protein. The sample yields some 370,000 distinct CDR3 sequences, about a third seen once. These data belong to a study of post-analysis software for immune sequencing data. Study-wide background: Relapsing-remitting, secondary progressive and progressive-relapsing forms of multiple sclerosis all featured among disease courses. Study-level findings and limits: Significantly lower normalized Chao1 diversity was seen in multiple sclerosis patients than in controls. Samples prepared in the same batch strongly co-clustered by F measure.

Sequenced input: blood. The clonotype was recovered from a girl aged 5 to 17 with multiple sclerosis.

CDR3 protein: CASSVGLPSPYEQYF. Here the CDR3 DNA reads TGTGCCAGCAGCGTTGGCCTGCCAAGCCCCTACGAGCAGTACTTC. The chain has TRBV9 and TRBJ2-4; D unresolved. Gene TRBJ2-7 matches the end of the DNA better, so the J call may be wrong. Germline assignment: CDR1 SGDLS and CDR2 YYNGEE. The CDR3 is made up of 15 amino acids.